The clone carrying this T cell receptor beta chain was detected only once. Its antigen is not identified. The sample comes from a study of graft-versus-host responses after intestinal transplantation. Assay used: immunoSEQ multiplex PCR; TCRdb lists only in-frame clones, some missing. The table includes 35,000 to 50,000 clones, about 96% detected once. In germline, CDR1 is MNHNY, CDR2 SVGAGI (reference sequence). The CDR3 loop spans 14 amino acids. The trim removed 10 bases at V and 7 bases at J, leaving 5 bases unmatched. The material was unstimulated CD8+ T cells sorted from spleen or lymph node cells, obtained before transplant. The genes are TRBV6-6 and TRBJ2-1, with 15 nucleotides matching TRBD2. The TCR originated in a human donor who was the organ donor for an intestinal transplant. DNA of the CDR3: TGTGCCATCTGGACTAGCGGGGGGGAAAATGAGCAGTTCTTC. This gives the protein CAIWTSGGENEQFF.